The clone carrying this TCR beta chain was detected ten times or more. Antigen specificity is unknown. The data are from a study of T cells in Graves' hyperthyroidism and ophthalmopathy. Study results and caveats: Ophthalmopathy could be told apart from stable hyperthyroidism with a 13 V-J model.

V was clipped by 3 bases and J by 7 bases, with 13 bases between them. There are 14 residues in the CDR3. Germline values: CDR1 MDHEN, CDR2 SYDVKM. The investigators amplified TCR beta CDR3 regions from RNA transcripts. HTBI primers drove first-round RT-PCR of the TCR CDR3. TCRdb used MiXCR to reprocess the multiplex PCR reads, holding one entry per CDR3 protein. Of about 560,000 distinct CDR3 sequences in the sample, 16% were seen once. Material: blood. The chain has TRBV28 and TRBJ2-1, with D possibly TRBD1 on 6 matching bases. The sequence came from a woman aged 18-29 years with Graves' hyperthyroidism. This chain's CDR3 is CASSFQIGGNEQFF. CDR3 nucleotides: TGTGCCAGCAGTTTTCAAATAGGGGGAAATGAGCAGTTCTTC.